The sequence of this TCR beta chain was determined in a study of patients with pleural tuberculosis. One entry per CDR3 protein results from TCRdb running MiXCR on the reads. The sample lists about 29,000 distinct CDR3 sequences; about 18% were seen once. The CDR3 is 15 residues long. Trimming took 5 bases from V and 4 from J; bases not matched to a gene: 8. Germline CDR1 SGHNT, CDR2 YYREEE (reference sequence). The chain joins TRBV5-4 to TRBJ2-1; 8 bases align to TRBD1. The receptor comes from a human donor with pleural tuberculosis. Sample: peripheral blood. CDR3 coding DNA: TGTGCCAGCAGACGCCGGGACAGGACTTACAATGAGCAGTTCTTC. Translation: CASRRRDRTYNEQFF.